This is a list of T cell receptor beta chains from one sample in a study of T cells in pancreatic ductal adenocarcinoma. Sequencing used immunoSEQ multiplex PCR; TCRdb keeps in-frame clones, though not all of them. The sample shows more than 85,000 clones, about 96% of them seen only once. The sequenced sample was PBMCs. These receptors originate from a human donor with pancreatic ductal adenocarcinoma. Each CDR3 is given with its conserved first and last residue. The order of the fields is J gene, D gene, V gene, CDR3 protein, CDR3 DNA. D genes are given only for firm matches.

j_gene: TRBJ2-1
d_gene: -
v_gene: TRBV25-1
CDR3aa: CASSPTGQGQFF
CDR3nt: TGTGCCAGCAGTCCGACGGGTCAGGGGCAGTTCTTC

j_gene: TRBJ2-7
d_gene: -
v_gene: TRBV6-1
CDR3aa: CASALAPGGYEQYF
CDR3nt: TGTGCCAGCGCCTTAGCGCCAGGGGGGTACGAGCAGTACTTC

j_gene: TRBJ2-3
d_gene: -
v_gene: TRBV6-5
CDR3aa: CASSYRAGDTQYF
CDR3nt: TGTGCCAGCAGTTACCGGGCGGGGGATACGCAGTATTTT

j_gene: TRBJ1-1
d_gene: TRBD1
v_gene: TRBV28
CDR3aa: CASSPGGLNTEAFF
CDR3nt: TGTGCCAGCAGTCCAGGGGGCTTGAACACTGAAGCTTTCTTT

j_gene: TRBJ1-1
d_gene: -
v_gene: TRBV28
CDR3aa: CASSPQASEAFF
CDR3nt: TGTGCCAGCAGTCCGCAGGCTTCTGAAGCTTTCTTT

j_gene: TRBJ2-3
d_gene: TRBD2
v_gene: TRBV5-1
CDR3aa: CASSLSGGAFADTQYF
CDR3nt: TGCGCCAGCAGCCTGAGCGGGGGGGCCTTCGCAGATACGCAGTATTTT

j_gene: TRBJ2-2
d_gene: -
v_gene: TRBV11-1
CDR3aa: CASSLVYGADQAGELFF
CDR3nt: TGTGCCAGCAGCTTAGTATATGGTGCGGATCAAGCCGGGGAGCTGTTTTTT

j_gene: TRBJ2-1
d_gene: TRBD2
v_gene: TRBV27
CDR3aa: CASRLGTSGSRHNEQFF
CDR3nt: TGTGCCAGCAGACTCGGGACTAGCGGGAGCCGCCACAATGAGCAGTTCTTC

j_gene: TRBJ2-7
d_gene: TRBD2
v_gene: TRBV28
CDR3aa: CASSGVAGAYEQYF
CDR3nt: TGTGCCAGCAGTGGGGTAGCGGGAGCCTACGAGCAGTACTTC

j_gene: TRBJ2-3
d_gene: -
v_gene: TRBV5-1
CDR3aa: CASSLSSFSTDTQYF
CDR3nt: TGCGCCAGCAGCCTCTCCTCCTTTAGCACAGATACGCAGTATTTT

j_gene: TRBJ2-7
d_gene: TRBD2
v_gene: TRBV4-3
CDR3aa: CASSQALSGMDEQYF
CDR3nt: TGCGCCAGCAGCCAAGCTCTTAGCGGGATGGACGAGCAGTACTTC

j_gene: TRBJ2-5
d_gene: -
v_gene: TRBV14
CDR3aa: CASSQDGGQTQYF
CDR3nt: TGTGCCAGCAGCCAAGACGGGGGGCAGACCCAGTACTTC

j_gene: TRBJ2-3
d_gene: -
v_gene: TRBV29-1
CDR3aa: CSVEGGVRTDTQYF
CDR3nt: TGCAGCGTTGAGGGGGGAGTCCGCACAGATACGCAGTATTTT

j_gene: TRBJ2-7
d_gene: -
v_gene: TRBV18
CDR3aa: CASSLGHYEQYF
CDR3nt: TGTGCCAGCTCACTGGGACACTACGAGCAGTACTTC

j_gene: TRBJ2-5
d_gene: TRBD2
v_gene: TRBV10-2
CDR3aa: CASRETSGSGETQYF
CDR3nt: TGCGCCAGCAGAGAAACTAGCGGGAGTGGCGAGACCCAGTACTTC

j_gene: TRBJ2-5
d_gene: TRBD1
v_gene: TRBV18
CDR3aa: CASSQDRARETQYF
CDR3nt: TGTGCCAGCTCACAAGACAGGGCCCGAGAGACCCAGTACTTC

j_gene: TRBJ2-7
d_gene: -
v_gene: TRBV28
CDR3aa: CASRRTAIGGQYF
CDR3nt: TGTGCCAGTCGGAGGACGGCGATCGGGGGGCAGTACTTC